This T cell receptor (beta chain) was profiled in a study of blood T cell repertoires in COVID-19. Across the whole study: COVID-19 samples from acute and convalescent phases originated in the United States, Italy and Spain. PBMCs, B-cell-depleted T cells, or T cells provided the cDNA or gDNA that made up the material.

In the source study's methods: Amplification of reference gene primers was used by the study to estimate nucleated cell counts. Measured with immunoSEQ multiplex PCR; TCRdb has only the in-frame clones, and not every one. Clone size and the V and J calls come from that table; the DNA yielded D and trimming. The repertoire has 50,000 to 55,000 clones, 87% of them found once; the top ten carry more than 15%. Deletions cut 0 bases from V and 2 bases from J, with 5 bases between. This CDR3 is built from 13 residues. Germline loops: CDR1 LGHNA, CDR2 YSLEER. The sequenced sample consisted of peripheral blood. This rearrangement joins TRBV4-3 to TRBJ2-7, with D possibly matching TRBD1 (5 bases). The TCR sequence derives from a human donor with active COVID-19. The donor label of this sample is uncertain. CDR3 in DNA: TGCGCCAGCAGCCAAGAGGACACCTACGAGCAGTACTTC. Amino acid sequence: CASSQEDTYEQYF.